The sequence of this T cell receptor (beta chain) was determined in a study of cytomegalovirus exposure and HLA in healthy donors. V dropped 2 bases and J dropped 11 bases, with 13 bases sitting between them. The V gene's germline CDR1 is MDHEN and CDR2 SYDVKM. The CDR3 runs 13 residues. About this clone itself: Antigen specificity is unknown.

Study-wide results and caveats: Presence/absence analyses rested on an assumption that sequencing depth was roughly uniform across donors. A cluster of highly shared sequence variants was likely a sequencing artifact. When a later analysis was performed, an Asian-associated ancestry cluster reportedly had fewer N-insertions than the roughly 700-donor mean.

The primer mix had 60 Vbeta and 13 Jbeta primers. Only in-frame clones appear in the TCRdb table, and some are missing; sequencing was by immunoSEQ multiplex PCR. The sample holds some 130,000 clones, 70% to 80% seen once. The TCR comes from a man aged 25 to 40 in good health and CMV-seronegative. Material for sequencing was PBMCs. The genes are TRBV28 and TRBJ2-4; D is perhaps TRBD2 (6 bases). The CDR3 is CASSLGRRGVQYF. As DNA, the CDR3 is TGTGCCAGCAGTTTAGGGAGGAGGGGCGTTCAGTACTTC. Full variable domain (rest looked up from reference TRBV28 and TRBJ2-4): DVKVTQSSRYLVKRTGEKVFLECVQDMDHENMFWYRQDPGLGLRLIYFSYDVKMKEKGDIPEGYSVSREKKERFSLILESASTNQTSMYLCASSLGRRGVQYFGAGTRLSVL.